Below are 5 T cell receptor beta chains sequenced from a single sample in a study of T cells after yellow fever vaccination. TCRdb re-derived calls from the 5' RACE reads in MiXCR, one entry per CDR3 protein. Found here are 250,000 or so distinct CDR3 sequences, about 7% of them singletons; the top ten hold approximately 0.85%. The sequencing here drew on CD4+ T cells sorted from PBMCs, taken 15 days after the yellow fever booster vaccination. The receptors shown here come from a young man who received the YFV17D yellow fever vaccine.

This clonotype occurred many times. V usage is TRBV11-1 and J usage is TRBJ2-4; 14 bases match TRBD2. Germline V gives CDR1 SGHAT, CDR2 FQDESV (reference sequence). V shed 5 bases and J 2 bases; nucleotides not matched to a gene: 8. This CDR3 has 18 amino acids. CDR3 bases: TGTGCCAGCAGCCATGATGGGACTAGCGGGAGTCCCAAAAACATTCAGTACTTC. This gives the protein CASSHDGTSGSPKNIQYF.

The genes are TRBV30 and TRBJ2-7; a weak D match, TRBD1 (6 bases). Germline CDR1 reads GTSNPN; CDR2 reads SVGIG (reference sequence). CDR3 length equals 13 residues. The germline V and J ends were trimmed by 8 bases and 2 bases, with 16 bases remaining between them. The CDR3 loop is CALRGTATYEQYF. The DNA of the CDR3 is TGTGCCCTCAGGGGCACAGCGACCTACGAGCAGTACTTC.

In its sample, this clonotype was seen a few times. The rearrangement links TRBV4-3 to TRBJ2-3; perhaps D is TRBD1 or TRBD2 (5 bases each). There are 16 residues in the CDR3. V was cut by 0 bases and J by 11 bases, with 21 bases left in between. Germline V gene sequence: CDR1 LGHNA, CDR2 YSLEER. Here the CDR3 reads CASSQDRAGARGRQYF. CDR3 DNA: TGCGCCAGCAGCCAAGATAGGGCGGGCGCGAGGGGAAGGCAGTATTTT.

In its sample, this clonotype was seen many times. The chain couples TRBV7-9 to TRBJ1-1; 7 bases fit TRBD1. This CDR3 region has 15 residues. The V segment lost 5 bases and the J segment 1 base; nucleotides outside the gene matches: 7. The germline V gene encodes CDR1 SEHNR and CDR2 FQNEAQ (reference sequence). This CDR3 reads CASSTNRGKNTEAFF. DNA of the CDR3: TGTGCCAGCAGCACAAACAGGGGAAAGAACACTGAAGCTTTCTTT.

The chain is built from TRBV7-9 and TRBJ1-1, with a possible D match to TRBD1 (5 bases). This CDR3 has 15 amino acids. V gave up 0 bases and J gave up 1 base, with 9 bases separating them. CDR1 and CDR2 from the germline V gene are SEHNR and FQNEAQ (reference sequence). As DNA, the CDR3 is TGTGCCAGCAGCTTAGCGGAGACAGCGAACACTGAAGCTTTCTTT. As protein: CASSLAETANTEAFF.